What follows are 26 T cell receptor beta chains derived from one specimen sequenced in a study of regulatory T cells in long-lasting Graves disease. TCR beta libraries were built with iRepertoire HTBI primers and Arm-PCR of CDR3 regions. TCRdb re-called the multiplex PCR reads through MiXCR, storing one row per CDR3 protein. The sample carries hundreds of thousands of distinct CDR3 sequences, 15% to 18% recorded once. Time point noted: newly diagnosed GD, antithyroid drugs for less than 3 months. PBMC RNA was the source of the TCR library. The sample here was peripheral blood mononuclear cells (PBMCs), taken at new diagnosis, from a patient treated with antithyroid drugs. Every receptor here comes from a female donor with Graves disease.

This chain's CDR3 is CASSLTGQGNQPQHF. The CDR3, as DNA: TGTGCCAGCTCACTAACTGGACAGGGCAATCAGCCCCAGCATTTT. The rearrangement uses TRBV18 and TRBJ1-5; 7 bases map to TRBD1. Germline values: CDR1 KGHSH, CDR2 LQKENI. The V gene end was trimmed by 4 bases and the J gene end by 2 bases; junction bases not matched to a gene: 5. There are 15 residues in the CDR3.

With regard to this clonotype: This may be a read error, as it is one base from a much larger clone. V and J are TRBV4-2 and TRBJ2-3; D is unresolved. The V end lost 4 bases, the J end lost 5 bases, and 10 bases lay between the germline ends. This CDR3 has 13 amino acids. Germline loops: CDR1 LGHNA, CDR2 YNFKEQ. The CDR3, as DNA: TGTGCCAGCAGCCCCTATGCCGGAGATACGCAGTATTTT. This codes for CASSPYAGDTQYF.

This clonotype was detected only a few times. The chain employs TRBV6-1 and TRBJ2-2; D uncertain. V lost 5 bases and J 4 bases, leaving 8 bases between the germline ends. CDR1 is MNHNS and CDR2 is SASEGT in the germline V gene. The CDR3 is 13 amino acids. CDR3 residues: CASSPVGTGELFF. For the CDR3, the DNA is TGTGCCAGCAGTCCCGTGGGCACCGGGGAGCTGTTTTTT.

Remarks on this clonotype: This sequence may be a read error, since a much larger clone differs from it by one base. CDR3 nucleotide sequence: TGCGCCAGCAGCCAAGCCTGGACTGCCTATGGCTACACCTTC. As protein: CASSQAWTAYGYTF. The genes are TRBV4-1 and TRBJ1-2, with D unclear. Germline CDR1 MGHRA, CDR2 YSYEKL. V was pared by 1 base and J by 4 bases, with 10 bases between. This CDR3 comprises 14 residues.

CDR3 nucleotide sequence: TGTGCCAGCAGTTTAAGCGGGAGAGCTGCCTACGAGCAGTACTTC. Its translation: CASSLSGRAAYEQYF. This chain links TRBV12-3 or TRBV12-4 with TRBJ2-7, with TRBD2 identical over 8 bases. CDR3 length: 15 amino acids. The trim removed 2 bases at V and 2 bases at J, leaving 5 bases unmatched.

The V call is TRBV2, the J call TRBJ2-5; either TRBD1 or TRBD2 may supply D (5 bases each). This CDR3 is 14 amino acids long. CDR1 and CDR2 (germline): SNHLY, FYNNEI. The ends were cut back, 9 bases at V and 4 bases at J, with 18 bases in the middle. This CDR3 reads CASLTRDGTETQYF. The DNA for the CDR3 is TGTGCCAGTTTAACTCGGGACGGGACAGAGACCCAGTACTTC.

This clonotype was detected only a few times. The CDR3 region is CASVLETQYF. CDR3 nucleotide sequence: TGTGCCAGCGTCCTGGAGACCCAGTACTTC. This chain links TRBV6-1 with TRBJ2-5; D is unresolved. Trimming stripped 8 bases from V and 5 bases from J, with 6 bases between. CDR1 and CDR2 (germline): MNHNS, SASEGT. This CDR3 comprises 10 residues.

Regarding this clonotype: One base away lies a much larger clone, so this may be a sequencing read error. The chain joins TRBV12-3 or TRBV12-4 to TRBJ2-5; D gene ambiguous. Between the trimmed V and J ends, which lost 9 bases and 11 bases, there was a span of 22 bases. The CDR3 is 13 amino acids. CDR3 in DNA: TGTGCCAGTACGGGTTTCTCCTACAATGAGCAGTACTTC. This codes for CASTGFSYNEQYF.

This clonotype was detected many times. The chain is built from TRBV24-1 and TRBJ2-1; 7 bases are shared with TRBD2. V was clipped by 3 bases and J by 3 bases; unmatched bases: 4. CDR1 and CDR2 from the germline V gene are KGHDR and SFDVKD. This CDR3 comprises 15 residues. The CDR3 loop is CATSDLASGYNEQFF. CDR3 DNA sequence: TGTGCCACCAGTGATCTAGCTAGCGGCTACAATGAGCAGTTCTTC.

This clonotype was detected many times. The chain uses TRBV7-9 and TRBJ1-1; D is ambiguous. CDR1 is SEHNR and CDR2 is FQNEAQ in the germline V gene (reference sequence). V lost 5 bases and J lost 0, with 16 bases in between. The CDR3 totals 16 residues. The CDR3 nucleotides are TGTGCCAGCAGCCTACAAAGGACGGTTCTGAACACTGAAGCTTTCTTT. It is translated as CASSLQRTVLNTEAFF. The complete variable domain, with remaining parts taken from reference TRBV7-9 and TRBJ1-1, reads DTGVSQNPRHKITKRGQNVTFRCDPISEHNRLYWYRQTLGQGPEFLTYFQNEAQLEKSRLLSDRFSAERPKGSFSTLEIQRTEQGDSAMYLCASSLQRTVLNTEAFFGQGTRLTVV.

The table lists this clonotype with a count of one. The V gene is TRBV27, the J gene TRBJ1-1, with a weak D call TRBD1 (5 bases). Germline loops: CDR1 MNHEY, CDR2 SMNVEV (reference sequence). With 6 bases removed from V and 8 bases from J, the gap between germline ends came to 22 bases. The CDR3 is 15 residues long. CDR3 loop: CASSFLGRTPTEAFF. The CDR3 nucleotides read TGTGCCAGCAGCTTCTTGGGACGAACTCCTACAGAAGCTTTCTTT.

There are many counts of this clonotype. This sequence joins TRBV28 and TRBJ1-1; no firm D call. CDR3 size: 13 residues. Germline values: CDR1 MDHEN, CDR2 SYDVKM. V was cut by 3 bases and J by 5 bases, with 10 bases left in between. Here the CDR3 reads CASSLGFWTEAFF. CDR3 sequence (DNA): TGTGCCAGCAGTTTGGGTTTTTGGACTGAAGCTTTCTTT.

Note on this clonotype: Relative to the germline gene, one junction end is altered; a read error may explain this. The V call is TRBV20-1, the J call TRBJ1-1; D possibly corresponds to TRBD1 (6 bases). The CDR3 consists of 14 residues. Per the germline V gene, CDR1 is DFQATT and CDR2 is SNEGSKA (reference sequence). The CDR3 DNA reads as TGCAGTGCCCGGGACATCACGATGAACACTGAAGTTTTCTTT. It is translated as CSARDITMNTEVFF.

The table lists this clonotype with many counts. The rearrangement links TRBV28 to TRBJ1-6; D not certain. Germline assignment: CDR1 MDHEN and CDR2 SYDVKM. There are 14 residues in the CDR3. Trimming removed 2 bases from V and 5 bases from J, with 7 bases in between. The CDR3 DNA follows: TGTGCCAGCAGTTTAGGACGGGATAATTCACCCCTCCACTTT. Its translation is CASSLGRDNSPLHF.

The chain links TRBV13 to TRBJ1-5, with D uncertain. Trimming cost V 0 bases and J 4 bases, with 16 bases left between them. In germline, CDR1 is PRHDT, CDR2 FYEKMQ (reference sequence). This CDR3 contains 17 residues. The CDR3 DNA is TGTGCCAGCAGCTTAGGGGGCCTAGGATTATCTAATCAGCCCCAGCATTTT. Amino acids: CASSLGGLGLSNQPQHF.

The J gene is TRBJ2-3, the V gene TRBV2; D remains ambiguous. The V gene lost 0 bases and the J gene lost 3 bases, with 10 bases spanning the gap. Germline V gene sequence: CDR1 SNHLY, CDR2 FYNNEI. This CDR3 has 15 residues. CDR3 sequence: CASSEAASVTDTQYF. CDR3 nucleotide sequence: TGTGCCAGCAGTGAAGCGGCGTCGGTAACAGATACGCAGTATTTT. Variable domain in full (rest from reference TRBV2 and TRBJ2-3): EPEVTQTPSHQVTQMGQEVILRCVPISNHLYFYWYRQILGQKVEFLVSFYNNEISEKSEIFDDQFSVERPDGSNFTLKIRSTKLEDSAMYFCASSEAASVTDTQYFGPGTRLTVL.

This clonotype has ten or more counts. This chain links TRBV5-8 with TRBJ2-1; TRBD2 aligns across 9 bases. Germline values: CDR1 SGHTS, CDR2 YDEGEE. CDR3 length: 16 amino acids. The V and J ends lost 4 bases and 0 bases, in that order; junction bases with no gene match: 5. CDR3 coding DNA: TGTGCCAGCAGCCTTAGCGGGAGAGGCTCCTACAATGAGCAGTTCTTC. This codes for CASSLSGRGSYNEQFF.

This clonotype was seen many times. The rearrangement links TRBV12-3 or TRBV12-4 to TRBJ1-4, with a weak D call TRBD1 (6 bases). This CDR3 is built from 14 residues. Trimming stripped 8 bases from V and 8 bases from J, with 18 bases between. In DNA, the CDR3 is TGTGCCAGCCGAGGGGGTATGCTGGGAGAAAAACTGTTTTTT. This encodes CASRGGMLGEKLFF.

The J gene is TRBJ2-5, the V gene TRBV24-1, with D unclear. This CDR3 is 15 amino acids long. Germline loops: CDR1 KGHDR, CDR2 SFDVKD. The V end was cut by 1 base, the J end by 4 bases, with 12 bases between. CDR3 region: CATSDFRRDPETQYF. CDR3 bases: TGTGCCACCAGTGATTTCCGGAGAGACCCAGAGACCCAGTACTTC.

This clonotype was counted many times. The chain uses TRBV6-1 and TRBJ2-7; perhaps TRBD1 as D (6 bases). Trimming removed 7 bases from V and 1 base from J, with 17 bases in between. The CDR3 length is 15 residues. Looked up from germline, CDR1 is MNHNS and CDR2 is SASEGT. CDR3 loop: CASIGSRGTSYEQYF. CDR3 in DNA: TGTGCCAGCATAGGGAGCAGGGGTACGTCCTACGAGCAGTACTTC.

The rearrangement joins TRBV9 to TRBJ2-5; TRBD2 matches at 7 bases. V shed 3 bases, J shed 5 bases, and the junction held 10 bases outside the gene matches. The CDR3 extends over 15 amino acids. Germline CDR1 reads SGDLS; CDR2 reads YYNGEE. The CDR3 bases are TGTGCCAGCAGCGACCGGTGGGGCGGGGGTGAGACCCAGTACTTC. This translates into CASSDRWGGGETQYF. Variable domain in full (rest from reference TRBV9 and TRBJ2-5): DSGVTQTPKHLITATGQRVTLRCSPRSGDLSVYWYQQSLDQGLQFLIQYYNGEERAKGNILERFSAQQFPDLHSELNLSSLELGDSALYFCASSDRWGGGETQYFGPGTRLLVL.

Ten or more counts support this clonotype. The chain couples TRBV6-2 or TRBV6-3 to TRBJ2-1, with no clear D. V lost 5 bases and J 5 bases, leaving 10 bases between the germline ends. Germline V lookup: CDR1 MNHEY, CDR2 SVGEGT. The CDR3 totals 13 residues. The CDR3 sequence is CASSTGPNNEQFF. CDR3 sequence (DNA): TGTGCCAGCAGTACGGGTCCAAACAATGAGCAGTTCTTC.

The table lists this clonotype with many counts. The chain combines TRBV7-9 with TRBJ1-1, with D unresolved. Per the germline V gene, CDR1 is SEHNR and CDR2 is FQNEAQ (reference sequence). The ends were cut back, 1 base at V and 10 bases at J, with 10 bases in the middle. CDR3 length: 12 residues. This CDR3 is CASSLGHAIAFF. The CDR3 DNA reads TGTGCCAGCAGCTTAGGACACGCTATAGCTTTCTTT.

This clonotype showed up just a few times. The chain links TRBV9 to TRBJ2-1; no clear D. Germline V gene sequence: CDR1 SGDLS, CDR2 YYNGEE. V dropped 3 bases and J dropped 7 bases, with 5 bases sitting between them. This CDR3 is 11 amino acids long. This CDR3 reads CASSATNEQFF. The DNA for the CDR3 is TGTGCCAGCAGCGCTACGAATGAGCAGTTCTTC.

The rearrangement links TRBV28 to TRBJ2-1, with TRBD2 matching 8 bases. The CDR3 is 18 residues long. The J segment lost 0 bases and the V segment lost 6 bases, leaving 13 bases of the junction unmatched. Germline V gives CDR1 MDHEN, CDR2 SYDVKM. CDR3 sequence reads: CASSPSPGGRSSYNEQFF. In DNA form, the CDR3 reads TGTGCCAGCAGCCCAAGCCCGGGAGGGCGGAGCTCCTACAATGAGCAGTTCTTC.

This clonotype was observed at least ten times. The chain joins TRBV12-5 to TRBJ1-1, with a possible D match to TRBD1 (6 bases). The CDR3 spans 17 residues. Trimming pared 1 base from V and 3 bases from J, leaving 18 bases between. Germline CDR1 LGHNT, CDR2 FRNRAP. CDR3 DNA sequence: TGTGCTAGTGGTTTGGCCCAAGGCCGGGGGGGCTACACTGAAGCTTTCTTT. It is translated as CASGLAQGRGGYTEAFF.